Listed here is a single TCR beta chain. The antigen is not known. The protocol was immunoSEQ multiplex PCR, while the TCRdb copy is restricted to in-frame clones and leaves out a portion. The table has about 12,000 clones, about 72% seen once. Samples: about 28 days before transplant, then days 30, 100 and 180 after. The CDR3 extends over 15 amino acids. V lost 2 bases to trimming and J lost 5 bases, with 15 bases between them. From germline, CDR1 is SGHRS and CDR2 YFSETQ. These data originate in a study of T cell clonotyping in hematopoietic cell transplantation. Overall study results and limits: After transplant, recipient diversity fell while pathologically expanded clonotypes grew through day 180. At the given depth, recipient repertoires were over 95% de novo clonotypes.

The sequenced sample was peripheral blood mononuclear cells, obtained 180 days after allogeneic stem cell transplant. The rearrangement uses TRBV5-1 and TRBJ2-3, with D tentatively TRBD1 (6 bases). The TCR was taken from a male patient aged 60-69 years who had an allogeneic stem cell transplant from an unrelated donor, so the T cells may come from the graft donor. Some clones in this sample may be carry-over from other donors' samples. The CDR3 sequence is CASSFRGGSGDTQYF. CDR3 bases: TGCGCCAGCAGCTTCAGGGGCGGGTCAGGAGATACGCAGTATTTT.